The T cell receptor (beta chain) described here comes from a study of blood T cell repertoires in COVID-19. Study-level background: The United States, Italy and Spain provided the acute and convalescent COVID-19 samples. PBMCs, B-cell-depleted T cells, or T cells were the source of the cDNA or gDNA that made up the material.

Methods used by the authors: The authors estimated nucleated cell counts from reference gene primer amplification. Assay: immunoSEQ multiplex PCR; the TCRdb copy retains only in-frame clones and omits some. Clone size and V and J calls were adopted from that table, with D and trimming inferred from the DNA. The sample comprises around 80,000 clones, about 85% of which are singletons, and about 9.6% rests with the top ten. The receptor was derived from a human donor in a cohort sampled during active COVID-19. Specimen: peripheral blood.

CDR3: CASSSGTGGTGELFF. CDR3 DNA sequence: TGTGCCAGCAGCTCCGGGACAGGGGGCACCGGGGAGCTGTTTTTT. This chain uses TRBV5-5 with TRBJ2-2; TRBD1 agrees at 11 bases. J gave up 4 bases and V 3 bases, and 2 bases lay outside the gene matches. Germline V gene data show CDR1 as SGHKS and CDR2 as YYEKEE (reference sequence). The CDR3 has 15 amino acids.